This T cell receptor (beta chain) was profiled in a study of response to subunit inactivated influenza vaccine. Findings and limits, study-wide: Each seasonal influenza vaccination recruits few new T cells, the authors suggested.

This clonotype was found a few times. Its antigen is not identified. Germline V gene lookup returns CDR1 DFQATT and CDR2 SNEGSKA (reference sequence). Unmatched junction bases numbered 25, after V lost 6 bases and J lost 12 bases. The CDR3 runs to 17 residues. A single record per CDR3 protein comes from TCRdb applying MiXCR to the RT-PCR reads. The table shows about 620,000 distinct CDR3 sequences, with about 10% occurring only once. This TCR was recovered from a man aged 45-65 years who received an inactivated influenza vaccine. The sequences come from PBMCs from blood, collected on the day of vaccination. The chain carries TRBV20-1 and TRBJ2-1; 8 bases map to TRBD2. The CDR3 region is CSAPMREKTSVSSRQFF. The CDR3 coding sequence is TGCAGTGCCCCGATGAGGGAGAAGACTAGCGTAAGTTCAAGGCAGTTCTTC.